Reported below is one T cell receptor (beta chain). Its specificity is unknown. From RNA transcripts, TCR beta CDR3 regions were amplified. The HTBI primer set drove a first-round RT-PCR of the TCR CDR3. Via MiXCR, TCRdb re-called the multiplex PCR reads, giving one row per CDR3 protein. The sample includes under 550,000 distinct CDR3 sequences, just under 20% of them seen just once. This entry belongs to a study of T cells in Graves' hyperthyroidism and ophthalmopathy. General study points: Peripheral blood also featured most of the thyroid clonotypes expanded above 0.001.

The clonotype comes from a man between 35 and 55 years old with Graves' ophthalmopathy. The sequencing sample was made of blood.

The CDR3 region has the DNA TGTGCCAGCAGCCCCGACAGGGGAGCCTACAATGAGCAGTTCTTC. This codes for CASSPDRGAYNEQFF. V gene TRBV5-4 combines with J gene TRBJ2-1, with TRBD1 identical over 8 bases. Germline V CDR1 and CDR2: SGHNT, YYREEE (reference sequence). The CDR3 runs to 15 residues. Trimming cost V 4 bases and J 2 bases; bases outside gene matches: 5.